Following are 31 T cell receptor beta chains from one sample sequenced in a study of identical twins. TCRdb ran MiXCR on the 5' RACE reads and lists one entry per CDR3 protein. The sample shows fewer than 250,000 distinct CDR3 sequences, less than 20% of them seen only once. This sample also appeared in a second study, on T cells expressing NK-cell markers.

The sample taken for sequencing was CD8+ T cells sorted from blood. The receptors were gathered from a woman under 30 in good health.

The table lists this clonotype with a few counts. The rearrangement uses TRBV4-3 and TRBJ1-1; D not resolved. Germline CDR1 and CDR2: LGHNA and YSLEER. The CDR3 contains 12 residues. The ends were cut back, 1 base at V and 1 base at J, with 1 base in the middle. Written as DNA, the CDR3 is TGCGCCAGCAGCCAAGCGAACACTGAAGCTTTCTTT. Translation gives CASSQANTEAFF.

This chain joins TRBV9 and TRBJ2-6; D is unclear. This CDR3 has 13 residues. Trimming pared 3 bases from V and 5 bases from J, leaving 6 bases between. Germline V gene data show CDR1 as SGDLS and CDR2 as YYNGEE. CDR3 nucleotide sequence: TGTGCCAGCAGCGGTTCTAGGGCCAACGTCCTGACTTTC. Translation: CASSGSRANVLTF.

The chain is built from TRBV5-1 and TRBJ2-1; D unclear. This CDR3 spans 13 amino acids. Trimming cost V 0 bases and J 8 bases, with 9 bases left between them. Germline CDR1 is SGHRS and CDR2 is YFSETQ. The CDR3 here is CASSLGSGHEQFF. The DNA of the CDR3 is TGCGCCAGCAGCTTGGGTTCGGGTCATGAGCAGTTCTTC.

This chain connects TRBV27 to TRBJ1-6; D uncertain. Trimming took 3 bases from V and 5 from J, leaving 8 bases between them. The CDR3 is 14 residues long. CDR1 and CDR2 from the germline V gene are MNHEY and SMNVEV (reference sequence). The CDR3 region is CASSFGLHNSPLHF. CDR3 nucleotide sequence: TGTGCCAGCAGTTTCGGCCTGCATAATTCACCCCTCCACTTT.

Written as DNA, the CDR3 is TGTGCCAGCAGCGTAGTGGGGGAGGATGAGCAGTTCTTC. This translates into CASSVVGEDEQFF. The chain recombines TRBV9 with TRBJ2-1, with D possibly TRBD2 on 6 matching bases. CDR3 length: 13 residues. Germline V CDR1 and CDR2: SGDLS, YYNGEE. V gave up 0 bases and J gave up 8 bases, with 9 bases separating them.

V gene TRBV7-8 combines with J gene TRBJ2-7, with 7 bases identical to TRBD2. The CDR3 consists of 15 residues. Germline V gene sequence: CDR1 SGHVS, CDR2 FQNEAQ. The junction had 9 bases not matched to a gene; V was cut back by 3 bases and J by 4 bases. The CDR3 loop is CASSFFGGAGYEQYF. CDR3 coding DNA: TGTGCCAGCAGCTTTTTTGGGGGAGCGGGGTACGAGCAGTACTTC.

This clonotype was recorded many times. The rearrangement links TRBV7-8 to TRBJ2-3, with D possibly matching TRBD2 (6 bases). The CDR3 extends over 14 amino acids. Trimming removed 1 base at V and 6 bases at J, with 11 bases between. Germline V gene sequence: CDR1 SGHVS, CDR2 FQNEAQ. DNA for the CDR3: TGTGCCAGCAGCTTAGTCCCCGGAGGGGATACGCAGTATTTT. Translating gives CASSLVPGGDTQYF.

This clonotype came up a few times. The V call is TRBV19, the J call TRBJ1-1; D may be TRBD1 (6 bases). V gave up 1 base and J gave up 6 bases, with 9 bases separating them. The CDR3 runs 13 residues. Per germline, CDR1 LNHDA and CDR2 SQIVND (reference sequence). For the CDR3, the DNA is TGTGCCAGTAGTATAGGGGGGCTCTCTGAAGCTTTCTTT. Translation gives CASSIGGLSEAFF.

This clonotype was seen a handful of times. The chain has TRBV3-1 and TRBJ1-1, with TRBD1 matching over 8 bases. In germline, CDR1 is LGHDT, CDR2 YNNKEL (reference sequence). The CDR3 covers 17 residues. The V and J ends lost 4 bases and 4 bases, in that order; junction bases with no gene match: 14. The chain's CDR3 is CASSPSDRAVMSTEAFF. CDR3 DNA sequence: TGTGCCAGCAGCCCATCGGACAGGGCAGTCATGAGCACTGAAGCTTTCTTT. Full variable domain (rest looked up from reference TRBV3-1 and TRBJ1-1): DTAVSQTPKYLVTQMGNDKSIKCEQNLGHDTMYWYKQDSKKFLKIMFSYNNKELIINETVPNRFSPKSPDKAHLNLHINSLELGDSAVYFCASSPSDRAVMSTEAFFGQGTRLTVV.

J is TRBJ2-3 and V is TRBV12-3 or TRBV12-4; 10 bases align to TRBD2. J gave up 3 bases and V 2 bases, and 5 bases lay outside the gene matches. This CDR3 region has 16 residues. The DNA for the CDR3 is TGTGCCAGCAGTTTACCGACTAGCGGGTTGACAGATACGCAGTATTTT. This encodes CASSLPTSGLTDTQYF.

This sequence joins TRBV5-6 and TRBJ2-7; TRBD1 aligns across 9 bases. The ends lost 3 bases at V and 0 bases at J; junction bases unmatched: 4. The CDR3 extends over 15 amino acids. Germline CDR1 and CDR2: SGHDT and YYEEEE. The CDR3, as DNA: TGTGCCAGCAGCTCGCCGGGACAGGGCTCCTACGAGCAGTACTTC. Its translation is CASSSPGQGSYEQYF.

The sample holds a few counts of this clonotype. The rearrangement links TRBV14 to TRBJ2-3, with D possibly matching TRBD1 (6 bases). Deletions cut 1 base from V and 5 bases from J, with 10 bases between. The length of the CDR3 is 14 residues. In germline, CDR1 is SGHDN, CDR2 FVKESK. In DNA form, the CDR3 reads TGTGCCAGCAGCCAAGTCACAGGGCTAGATACGCAGTATTTT. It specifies CASSQVTGLDTQYF.

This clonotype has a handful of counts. CDR3 region: CASSVDWRVSYNEQFF. For the CDR3, the DNA is TGTGCCAGCAGCGTAGATTGGCGGGTTTCCTACAATGAGCAGTTCTTC. The J gene is TRBJ2-1, the V gene TRBV9, with TRBD2 as a possible D gene (5 bases). Germline V gene sequence: CDR1 SGDLS, CDR2 YYNGEE. The CDR3 is 16 residues long. Deletions cut 0 bases from V and 1 base from J, with 11 bases between.

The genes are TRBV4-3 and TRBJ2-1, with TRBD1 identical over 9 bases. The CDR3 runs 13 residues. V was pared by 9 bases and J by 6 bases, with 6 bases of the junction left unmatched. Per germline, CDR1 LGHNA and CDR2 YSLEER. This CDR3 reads CASTGGSSNEQFF. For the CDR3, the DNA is TGCGCCAGTACAGGGGGCTCCAGCAATGAGCAGTTCTTC.

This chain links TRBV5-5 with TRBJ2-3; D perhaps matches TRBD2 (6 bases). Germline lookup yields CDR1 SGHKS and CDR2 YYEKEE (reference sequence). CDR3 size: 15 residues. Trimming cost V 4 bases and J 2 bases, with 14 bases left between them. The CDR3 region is CASSPLGGLTDTQYF. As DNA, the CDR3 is TGTGCCAGCAGCCCACTCGGGGGTCTCACAGATACGCAGTATTTT.

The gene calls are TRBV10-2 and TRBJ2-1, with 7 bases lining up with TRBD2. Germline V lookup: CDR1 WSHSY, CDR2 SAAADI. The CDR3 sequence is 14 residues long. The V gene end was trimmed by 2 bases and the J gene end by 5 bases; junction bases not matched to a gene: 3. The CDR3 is CASSERLADNEQFF. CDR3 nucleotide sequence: TGCGCCAGCAGTGAGCGTCTAGCGGACAATGAGCAGTTCTTC.

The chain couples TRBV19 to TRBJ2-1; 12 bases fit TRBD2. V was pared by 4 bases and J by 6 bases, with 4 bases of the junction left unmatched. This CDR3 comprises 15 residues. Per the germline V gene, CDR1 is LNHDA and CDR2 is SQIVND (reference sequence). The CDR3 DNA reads TGTGCCAGTAGTACCCTAGCGGGAGGGACCAATGAGCAGTTCTTC. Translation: CASSTLAGGTNEQFF.

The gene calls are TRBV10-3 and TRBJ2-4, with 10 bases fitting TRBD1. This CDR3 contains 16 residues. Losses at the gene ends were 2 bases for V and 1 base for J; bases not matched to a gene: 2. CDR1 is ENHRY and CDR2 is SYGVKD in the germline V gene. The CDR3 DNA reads TGTGCCATCAGTGAGAGGGACAGGGGTGCCAAAAACATTCAGTACTTC. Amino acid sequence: CAISERDRGAKNIQYF.

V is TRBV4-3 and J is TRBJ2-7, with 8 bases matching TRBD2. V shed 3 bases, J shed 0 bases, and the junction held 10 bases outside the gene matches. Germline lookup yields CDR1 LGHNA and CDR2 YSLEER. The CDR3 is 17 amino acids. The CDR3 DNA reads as TGCGCCAGCAGCCATGAGGGCCTAGCGGGTGACTCCTACGAGCAGTACTTC. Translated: CASSHEGLAGDSYEQYF.

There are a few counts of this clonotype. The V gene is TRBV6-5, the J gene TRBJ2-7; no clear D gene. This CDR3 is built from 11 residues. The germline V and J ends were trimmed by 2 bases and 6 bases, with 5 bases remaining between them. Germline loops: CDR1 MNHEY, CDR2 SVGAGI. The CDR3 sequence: CASSYAFEQYF. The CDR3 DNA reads TGTGCCAGCAGTTACGCGTTCGAGCAGTACTTC.

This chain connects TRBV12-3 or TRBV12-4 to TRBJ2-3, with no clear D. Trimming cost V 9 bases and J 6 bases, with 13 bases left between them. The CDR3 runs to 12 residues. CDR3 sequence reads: CASWVGVDTQYF. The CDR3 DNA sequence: TGTGCCAGTTGGGTAGGAGTCGATACGCAGTATTTT.

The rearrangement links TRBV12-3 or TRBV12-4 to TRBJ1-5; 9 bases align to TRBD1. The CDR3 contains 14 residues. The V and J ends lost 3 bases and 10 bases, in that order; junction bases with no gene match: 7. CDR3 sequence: CASSLGTGNVPQHF. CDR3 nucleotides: TGTGCCAGCAGTTTGGGGACAGGGAATGTTCCCCAGCATTTT.

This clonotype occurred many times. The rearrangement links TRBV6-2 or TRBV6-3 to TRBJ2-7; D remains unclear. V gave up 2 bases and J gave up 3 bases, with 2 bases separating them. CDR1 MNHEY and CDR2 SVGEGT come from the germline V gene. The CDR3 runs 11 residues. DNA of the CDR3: TGTGCCAGCAGTTACAACTACGAGCAGTACTTC. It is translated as CASSYNYEQYF.

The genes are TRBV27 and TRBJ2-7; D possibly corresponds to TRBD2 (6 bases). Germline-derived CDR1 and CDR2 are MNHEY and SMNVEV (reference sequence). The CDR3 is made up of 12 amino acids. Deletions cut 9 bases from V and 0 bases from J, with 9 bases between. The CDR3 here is CASRDFSYEQYF. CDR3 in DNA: TGTGCCAGTCGGGACTTCTCCTACGAGCAGTACTTC.

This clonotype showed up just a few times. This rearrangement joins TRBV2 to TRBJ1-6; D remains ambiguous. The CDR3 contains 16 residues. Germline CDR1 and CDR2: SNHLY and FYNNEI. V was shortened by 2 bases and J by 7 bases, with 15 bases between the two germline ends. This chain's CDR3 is CASSEWAPEGNSPLHF. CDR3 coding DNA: TGTGCCAGCAGTGAATGGGCCCCCGAGGGAAATTCACCCCTCCACTTT.

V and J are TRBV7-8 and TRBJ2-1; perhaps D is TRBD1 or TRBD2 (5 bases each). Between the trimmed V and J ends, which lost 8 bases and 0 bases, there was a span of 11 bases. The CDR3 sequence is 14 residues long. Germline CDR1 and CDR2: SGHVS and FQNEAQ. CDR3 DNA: TGTGCCAGCGGCCCCGGGACCTCCTACAATGAGCAGTTCTTC. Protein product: CASGPGTSYNEQFF.

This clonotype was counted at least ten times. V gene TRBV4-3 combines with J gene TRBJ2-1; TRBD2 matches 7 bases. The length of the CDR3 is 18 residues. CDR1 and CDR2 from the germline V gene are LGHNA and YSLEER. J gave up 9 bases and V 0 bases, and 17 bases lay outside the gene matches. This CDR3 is CASSQEVAGAFPRAEQFF. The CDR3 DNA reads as TGCGCCAGCAGCCAAGAGGTTGCGGGAGCGTTCCCGCGGGCTGAGCAGTTCTTC.

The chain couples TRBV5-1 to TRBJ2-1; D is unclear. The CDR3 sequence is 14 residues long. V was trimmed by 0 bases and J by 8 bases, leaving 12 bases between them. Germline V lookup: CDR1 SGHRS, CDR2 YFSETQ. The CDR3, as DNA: TGCGCCAGCAGCTTGGCCTGGGCCGGAGATGAGCAGTTCTTC. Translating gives CASSLAWAGDEQFF. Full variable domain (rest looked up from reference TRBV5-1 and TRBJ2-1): KAGVTQTPRYLIKTRGQQVTLSCSPISGHRSVSWYQQTPGQGLQFLFEYFSETQRNKGNFPGRFSGRQFSNSRSEMNVSTLELGDSALYLCASSLAWAGDEQFFGPGTRLTVL.

The CDR3 sequence: CASSSTPLGGQNYGYTF. The CDR3 DNA reads as TGTGCCAGCAGCAGTACCCCCCTTGGGGGGCAGAACTATGGCTACACCTTC. This chain links TRBV9 with TRBJ1-2; D may be TRBD1 (6 bases). V was shortened by 4 bases and J by 2 bases, with 21 bases between the two germline ends. The CDR3 length is 17 residues. Germline values: CDR1 SGDLS, CDR2 YYNGEE. Looking up the rest from reference TRBV9 and TRBJ1-2 gives the full variable domain: DSGVTQTPKHLITATGQRVTLRCSPRSGDLSVYWYQQSLDQGLQFLIQYYNGEERAKGNILERFSAQQFPDLHSELNLSSLELGDSALYFCASSSTPLGGQNYGYTFGSGTRLTVV.

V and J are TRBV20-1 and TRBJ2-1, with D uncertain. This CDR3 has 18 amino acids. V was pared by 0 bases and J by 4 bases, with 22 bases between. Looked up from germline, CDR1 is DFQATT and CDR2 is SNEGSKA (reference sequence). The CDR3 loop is CSARDQARVGLTYNEQFF. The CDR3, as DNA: TGCAGTGCTAGAGATCAAGCCCGCGTTGGGCTTACGTACAATGAGCAGTTCTTC.

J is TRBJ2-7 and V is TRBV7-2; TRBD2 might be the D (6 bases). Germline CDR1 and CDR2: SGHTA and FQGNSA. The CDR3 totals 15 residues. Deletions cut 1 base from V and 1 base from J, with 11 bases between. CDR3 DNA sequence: TGTGCCAGCAGCTTAGGGGCGGGGTTATCCTACGAGCAGTACTTC. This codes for CASSLGAGLSYEQYF.